Listed below are T cell receptor beta chains from one sample, sequenced in a study of blood T cell repertoires in COVID-19. Assay used: immunoSEQ multiplex PCR; TCRdb lists only in-frame clones, some missing. The table has 86,000 or so clones, roughly nine tenths seen once. The specimen was peripheral blood. These receptors all stem from a woman aged 45-60 years in a cohort sampled during active COVID-19. CDR3s include the opening cysteine and the closing phenylalanine or tryptophan. A D gene is named only where the DNA matches it firmly. Rows may omit the clone size; those that give it use once, few, many or a size class.

d_gene: NA
abundance: NA
v_gene: TRBV24-1
j_gene: TRBJ1-5
CDR3aa: CATRSPRGIDDQPQHF
CDR3nt: TGTGCCACCAGGAGCCCTCGGGGTATTGATGATCAGCCCCAGCATTTT

d_gene: NA
abundance: once
v_gene: TRBV12-5
j_gene: TRBJ2-2
CDR3aa: CASGLVILGASGELFF
CDR3nt: TGTGCTAGTGGTTTGGTAATATTGGGGGCATCCGGGGAGCTGTTTTTT

d_gene: NA
abundance: NA
v_gene: TRBV12-5
j_gene: TRBJ1-6
CDR3aa: CASGLVRSPLHF
CDR3nt: TGTGCTAGTGGTTTGGTCCGTTCACCCCTCCACTTT

d_gene: TRBD1
abundance: NA
v_gene: TRBV27
j_gene: TRBJ2-5
CDR3aa: CASSLSRRGETQYF
CDR3nt: TGTGCCAGCAGTTTATCTCGCAGGGGGGAGACCCAGTACTTC

d_gene: TRBD2
abundance: NA
v_gene: TRBV14
j_gene: TRBJ2-7
CDR3aa: CASSFQRGAGEQYF
CDR3nt: TGTGCCAGCAGCTTTCAGCGGGGGGCGGGGGAGCAGTACTTC

d_gene: TRBD2
abundance: once
v_gene: TRBV5-4
j_gene: TRBJ2-1
CDR3aa: CASSFGTSGAILYNEQFF
CDR3nt: TGTGCCAGCAGCTTCGGGACTAGCGGGGCTATTTTATACAATGAGCAGTTCTTC

d_gene: TRBD1
abundance: NA
v_gene: TRBV2
j_gene: TRBJ1-1
CDR3aa: CASRVDRVNTEAFF
CDR3nt: TGTGCCAGCAGGGTGGACAGGGTGAACACTGAAGCTTTCTTT

d_gene: NA
abundance: NA
v_gene: TRBV13
j_gene: TRBJ2-7
CDR3aa: CASSLGVGSSYEQYF
CDR3nt: TGTGCCAGCAGCTTAGGAGTGGGGAGCTCCTACGAGCAGTACTTC

d_gene: NA
abundance: NA
v_gene: TRBV29-1
j_gene: TRBJ1-1
CDR3aa: CSVETGIMNTEAFF
CDR3nt: TGCAGCGTTGAAACCGGGATCATGAACACTGAAGCTTTCTTT

d_gene: TRBD1
abundance: NA
v_gene: TRBV19
j_gene: TRBJ2-7
CDR3aa: CASRSPGTAYEQYF
CDR3nt: TGTGCCAGTAGGTCCCCCGGGACAGCCTACGAGCAGTACTTC

d_gene: NA
abundance: NA
v_gene: TRBV28
j_gene: TRBJ2-7
CDR3aa: CASSLIGGNSYEQYF
CDR3nt: TGTGCCAGCAGTTTAATCGGGGGAAACTCCTACGAGCAGTACTTC

d_gene: TRBD1
abundance: NA
v_gene: TRBV18
j_gene: TRBJ1-6
CDR3aa: CASSPTAGGSFSPLHF
CDR3nt: TGTGCCAGCTCACCTACCGCAGGGGGCAGCTTTTCACCCCTCCACTTT

d_gene: NA
abundance: NA
v_gene: TRBV5-8
j_gene: TRBJ2-3
CDR3aa: CASSLALTAGTDTQYF
CDR3nt: TGTGCCAGCAGCTTGGCCCTAACGGCGGGCACAGATACGCAGTATTTT

d_gene: NA
abundance: NA
v_gene: TRBV27
j_gene: TRBJ1-5
CDR3aa: CASSLRSTRANQPQHF
CDR3nt: TGTGCCAGCAGTTTACGATCGACCAGGGCGAATCAGCCCCAGCATTTT

d_gene: TRBD1
abundance: NA
v_gene: TRBV18
j_gene: TRBJ2-7
CDR3aa: CASSEGASDSYEQYF
CDR3nt: TGTGCCAGCTCAGAGGGGGCGTCCGACTCCTACGAGCAGTACTTC

d_gene: NA
abundance: NA
v_gene: TRBV28
j_gene: TRBJ2-3
CDR3aa: CASSLLTDTQYF
CDR3nt: TGTGCCAGCAGTCTACTCACAGATACGCAGTATTTT

d_gene: NA
abundance: NA
v_gene: TRBV28
j_gene: TRBJ1-1
CDR3aa: CASSLDSTPEAFF
CDR3nt: TGTGCCAGCAGTTTGGACTCCACTCCTGAAGCTTTCTTT

d_gene: TRBD1
abundance: NA
v_gene: TRBV10-3
j_gene: TRBJ1-1
CDR3aa: CAISEQGTGTAEAFF
CDR3nt: TGTGCCATCAGTGAACAAGGGACAGGGACCGCTGAAGCTTTCTTT

d_gene: TRBD1
abundance: few
v_gene: TRBV6-1
j_gene: TRBJ2-7
CDR3aa: CASSEASTGGYEQYF
CDR3nt: TGTGCCAGCAGTGAAGCGTCGACAGGGGGCTACGAGCAGTACTTC

d_gene: NA
abundance: few
v_gene: TRBV27
j_gene: TRBJ2-7
CDR3aa: CASSSQPHYEQYF
CDR3nt: TGTGCCAGCAGCTCACAGCCCCACTACGAGCAGTACTTC

d_gene: TRBD1
abundance: NA
v_gene: TRBV20-1
j_gene: TRBJ1-2
CDR3aa: CSASQRTGGESGYGYTF
CDR3nt: TGCAGTGCTAGTCAACGGACAGGGGGCGAGTCGGGCTATGGCTACACCTTC

d_gene: NA
abundance: NA
v_gene: TRBV6-5
j_gene: TRBJ2-3
CDR3aa: CASTRTRTTDTQYF
CDR3nt: TGTGCCAGCACCCGGACACGGACCACAGATACGCAGTATTTT

d_gene: TRBD2
abundance: NA
v_gene: TRBV7-8
j_gene: TRBJ2-3
CDR3aa: CASSSRLAGVSDTQYF
CDR3nt: TGTGCCAGCAGCTCCCGACTAGCGGGGGTTTCAGATACGCAGTATTTT

d_gene: NA
abundance: NA
v_gene: TRBV4-2
j_gene: TRBJ2-3
CDR3aa: CASSQGRRGGSTDTQYF
CDR3nt: TGTGCCAGCAGCCAAGGGCGGAGGGGGGGAAGCACAGATACGCAGTATTTT

d_gene: TRBD2
abundance: NA
v_gene: TRBV13
j_gene: TRBJ2-7
CDR3aa: CASSLGGGSFYEQYF
CDR3nt: TGTGCCAGCAGCTTAGGGGGCGGGAGTTTCTACGAGCAGTACTTC

d_gene: NA
abundance: NA
v_gene: TRBV18
j_gene: TRBJ2-2
CDR3aa: CASSPVRDTGELFF
CDR3nt: TGTGCCAGCTCACCAGTGAGGGACACCGGGGAGCTGTTTTTT

d_gene: NA
abundance: NA
v_gene: TRBV5-1
j_gene: TRBJ2-1
CDR3aa: CASSLPNAGNEQFF
CDR3nt: TGCGCCAGCAGCTTACCGAATGCGGGCAATGAGCAGTTCTTC

d_gene: TRBD1
abundance: NA
v_gene: TRBV19
j_gene: TRBJ1-1
CDR3aa: CASSINRDRAEAFF
CDR3nt: TGTGCCAGTAGTATAAACCGGGACAGGGCCGAAGCTTTCTTT

d_gene: NA
abundance: NA
v_gene: TRBV7-9
j_gene: TRBJ2-3
CDR3aa: CASSPTSDTQYF
CDR3nt: TGTGCCAGCAGCCCAACTTCAGATACGCAGTATTTT

d_gene: TRBD1
abundance: few
v_gene: TRBV10-1
j_gene: TRBJ2-1
CDR3aa: CASSESQGVNEQFF
CDR3nt: TGCGCCAGCAGTGAGTCTCAGGGGGTCAATGAGCAGTTCTTC

d_gene: NA
abundance: NA
v_gene: TRBV19
j_gene: TRBJ1-1
CDR3aa: CASSIVKGGWNTEAFF
CDR3nt: TGTGCCAGTAGTATAGTGAAGGGCGGGTGGAACACTGAAGCTTTCTTT

d_gene: NA
abundance: NA
v_gene: TRBV19
j_gene: TRBJ1-2
CDR3aa: CASSAQTALNF
CDR3nt: TGTGCCAGTAGTGCCCAGACAGCGCTTAACTTC

d_gene: NA
abundance: NA
v_gene: TRBV12-3/TRBV12-4
j_gene: TRBJ2-2
CDR3aa: CASSQNTGELFF
CDR3nt: TGTGCCAGCAGCCAGAACACCGGGGAGCTGTTTTTT

d_gene: TRBD2
abundance: NA
v_gene: TRBV3-1/TRBV3-2
j_gene: TRBJ2-3
CDR3aa: CASSQGLAGGQKEYF
CDR3nt: TGTGCCAGCAGCCAAGGACTAGCGGGGGGCCAAAAGGAGTATTTT

d_gene: NA
abundance: NA
v_gene: TRBV10-3
j_gene: TRBJ1-1
CDR3aa: CAISESGTRGTEAFF
CDR3nt: TGTGCCATCAGTGAGTCTGGCACCCGAGGGACTGAAGCTTTCTTT

d_gene: NA
abundance: NA
v_gene: TRBV6-5
j_gene: TRBJ2-7
CDR3aa: CASSLKLRVGEQYF
CDR3nt: TGTGCCAGCAGCCTAAAACTCAGGGTCGGGGAGCAGTACTTC

d_gene: TRBD1
abundance: NA
v_gene: TRBV4-1
j_gene: TRBJ1-4
CDR3aa: CASRPRDRDNEKLFF
CDR3nt: TGCGCCAGCAGACCCCGGGACAGGGATAATGAAAAACTGTTTTTT

d_gene: TRBD1
abundance: NA
v_gene: TRBV18
j_gene: TRBJ2-1
CDR3aa: CASSSTGPDEQFF
CDR3nt: TGTGCCAGCTCATCGACAGGGCCAGATGAGCAGTTCTTC

d_gene: NA
abundance: NA
v_gene: TRBV2
j_gene: TRBJ1-3
CDR3aa: CASSEIPAQGGGNTIYF
CDR3nt: TGTGCCAGCAGTGAAATTCCCGCACAGGGTGGTGGAAACACCATATATTTT

d_gene: NA
abundance: NA
v_gene: TRBV12-3/TRBV12-4
j_gene: TRBJ2-3
CDR3aa: CATTGGDTQYF
CDR3nt: TGTGCCACCACCGGCGGGGATACGCAGTATTTT

d_gene: TRBD1
abundance: NA
v_gene: TRBV7-9
j_gene: TRBJ2-4
CDR3aa: CASSPGTASAKNIQYF
CDR3nt: TGTGCCAGCAGCCCAGGGACAGCCTCAGCCAAAAACATTCAGTACTTC

d_gene: TRBD2
abundance: NA
v_gene: TRBV5-1
j_gene: TRBJ2-3
CDR3aa: CASSQGLAWGTTTDTQYF
CDR3nt: TGCGCCAGCAGCCAGGGACTAGCGTGGGGAACTACCACAGATACGCAGTATTTT

d_gene: TRBD2
abundance: NA
v_gene: TRBV28
j_gene: TRBJ2-7
CDR3aa: CASKGAGGPYEQYF
CDR3nt: TGTGCCAGCAAAGGGGCGGGAGGGCCCTACGAGCAGTACTTC

d_gene: TRBD1
abundance: NA
v_gene: TRBV5-1
j_gene: TRBJ2-7
CDR3aa: CASSLGTGTSYEQYF
CDR3nt: TGCGCCAGCAGCTTGGGGACAGGGACGAGCTACGAGCAGTACTTC

d_gene: TRBD1
abundance: NA
v_gene: TRBV6-4
j_gene: TRBJ1-4
CDR3aa: CASSDHHRDRVGTNEKLFF
CDR3nt: TGTGCCAGCAGTGACCACCACCGGGACAGGGTGGGCACTAATGAAAAACTGTTTTTT

d_gene: NA
abundance: NA
v_gene: TRBV24-1
j_gene: TRBJ2-3
CDR3aa: CATSDFGRGADTQYF
CDR3nt: TGTGCCACCAGTGATTTTGGCAGGGGCGCAGATACGCAGTATTTT

d_gene: TRBD2
abundance: NA
v_gene: TRBV2
j_gene: TRBJ2-5
CDR3aa: CASSVGATSWGQETQYF
CDR3nt: TGTGCCAGCAGTGTAGGTGCGACTAGCTGGGGGCAAGAGACCCAGTACTTC

d_gene: NA
abundance: NA
v_gene: TRBV3-1/TRBV3-2
j_gene: TRBJ1-2
CDR3aa: CASSQLQGVRNYGYTF
CDR3nt: TGTGCCAGCAGCCAACTACAGGGTGTTCGTAACTATGGCTACACCTTC

d_gene: TRBD2
abundance: NA
v_gene: TRBV5-6
j_gene: TRBJ2-7
CDR3aa: CASSLGSGYYEQYF
CDR3nt: TGTGCCAGCAGCTTGGGTAGCGGGTACTACGAGCAGTACTTC

d_gene: NA
abundance: NA
v_gene: TRBV6-5
j_gene: TRBJ2-7
CDR3aa: CACRPSVAVSYEQYF
CDR3nt: TGTGCCTGCCGTCCCTCCGTGGCGGTATCCTACGAGCAGTACTTC